This T cell receptor beta chain is drawn from a study of cytotoxic CD8 clonotypes in ibrutinib-treated CLL. In the study overall: The cohort had 11 relapsed/refractory and some 14 treatment-naive patients, fewer than 18 IGHV unmutated.

CDR1 SGHRS and CDR2 YFSETQ come from the germline V gene. Trimming took 4 bases from V and 1 from J, leaving 12 bases between them. The CDR3 extends over 14 amino acids. Cryopreserved PBMCs yielded approximately 2 micrograms of genomic DNA for TCR beta libraries. Deep sequencing aimed at 1 in 200,000 to 1 in 1 million T cells' resolution. TCRdb's table, derived via immunoSEQ multiplex PCR, lists solely in-frame clones and lacks some. The repertoire holds about 50,000 clones, roughly 49% seen once, with roughly a quarter in the top ten. This clone was seen only a few times. This TCR derives from a human donor with chronic lymphocytic leukemia. V and J are TRBV5-1 and TRBJ2-7; D is unresolved. The sample here was PBMCs, taken at disease progression, from a patient treated with ibrutinib. CDR3 coding DNA: TGCGCCAGCAGCCCGGCGAGGTTATCCTACGAGCAGTACTTC. The encoded protein is CASSPARLSYEQYF.